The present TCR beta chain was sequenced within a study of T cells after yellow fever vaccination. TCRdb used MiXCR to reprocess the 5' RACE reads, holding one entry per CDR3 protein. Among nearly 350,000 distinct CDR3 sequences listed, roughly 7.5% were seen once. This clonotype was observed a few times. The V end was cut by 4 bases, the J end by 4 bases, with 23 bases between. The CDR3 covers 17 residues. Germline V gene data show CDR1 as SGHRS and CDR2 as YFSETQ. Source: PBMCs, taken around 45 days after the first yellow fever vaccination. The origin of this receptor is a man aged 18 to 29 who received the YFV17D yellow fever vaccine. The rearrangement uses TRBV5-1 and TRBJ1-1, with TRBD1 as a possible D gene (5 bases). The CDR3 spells CASSLQPGRTAGTEAFF. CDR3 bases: TGCGCCAGCAGCCTCCAGCCGGGGCGGACGGCGGGCACTGAAGCTTTCTTT.